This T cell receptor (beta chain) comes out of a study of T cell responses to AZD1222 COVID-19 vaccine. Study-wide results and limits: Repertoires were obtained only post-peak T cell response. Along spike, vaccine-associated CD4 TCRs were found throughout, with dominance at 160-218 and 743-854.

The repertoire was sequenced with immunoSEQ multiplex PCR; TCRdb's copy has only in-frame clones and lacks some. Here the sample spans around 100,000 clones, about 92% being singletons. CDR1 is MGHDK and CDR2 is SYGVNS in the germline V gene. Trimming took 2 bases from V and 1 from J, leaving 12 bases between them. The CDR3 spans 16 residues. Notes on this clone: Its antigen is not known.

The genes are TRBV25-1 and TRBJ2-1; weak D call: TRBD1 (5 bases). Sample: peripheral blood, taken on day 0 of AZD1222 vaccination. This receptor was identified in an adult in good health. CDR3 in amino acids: CASSEHWGGSYNEQFF. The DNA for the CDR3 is TGTGCCAGCAGTGAACACTGGGGCGGTTCCTACAATGAGCAGTTCTTC.